This is a list of T cell receptor beta chains from one sample in a study of T cell responses to AZD1222 COVID-19 vaccine. Assay: immunoSEQ multiplex PCR; the TCRdb copy retains only in-frame clones and omits some. The sample consists of 70,000 to 95,000 clones, about 91% of them appearing once. This specimen consisted of peripheral blood, obtained 28 days after the second AZD1222 dose. These receptors were taken from an adult who received the AZD1222 COVID-19 vaccine. CDR3s include the opening cysteine and the closing phenylalanine or tryptophan. Each record gives: J gene, V gene, D gene, clone size, CDR3 DNA, CDR3 protein. D genes are given only for firm matches. Clone size is not always given. Where it is, it says once, few, many or a class for expanded clones.

>TRBJ1-6|TRBV30|.|.
TGTGCCTGCCATGAGGTCAGCTCCTATAATTCACCCCTCCACTTT
CACHEVSSYNSPLHF
>TRBJ2-7|TRBV9|TRBD1|.
TGTGCCAGCAGCGAGACAGGGGGACCCTACGAGCAGTACTTC
CASSETGGPYEQYF
>TRBJ2-1|TRBV7-8|TRBD2|.
TGTGCCAGCAGCTCCGGACTAGCGGGAGAGCGGTCCTACAATGAGCAGTTCTTC
CASSSGLAGERSYNEQFF
>TRBJ2-1|TRBV28|TRBD2|.
TGTGCCAGCAGTTTCCCCGGCGGCGGGAGGAAGGCTGAGCAGTTCTTC
CASSFPGGGRKAEQFF
>TRBJ2-2|TRBV2|.|.
TGTGCCAGCAGCGACAGTCCGAACACCGGGGAGCTGTTTTTT
CASSDSPNTGELFF
>TRBJ2-2|TRBV28|.|few
TGTGCCAGCAGTTTATTCTTCGACGGGAACACCGGGGAGCTGTTTTTT
CASSLFFDGNTGELFF
>TRBJ1-3|TRBV12-3/TRBV12-4|.|once
TGTGCCAGCAGTTTAGTTGGAAACACCATATATTTT
CASSLVGNTIYF
>TRBJ2-7|TRBV12-3/TRBV12-4|TRBD1|.
TGTGCCAGCAGTCCAGGACAGGGCGAGCAGTACTTC
CASSPGQGEQYF
>TRBJ2-3|TRBV6-5|TRBD1|.
TGTGCCAGCAGCTACACAGGGGGCATCACAGATACGCAGTATTTT
CASSYTGGITDTQYF
>TRBJ2-1|TRBV9|.|.
TGTGCCAGCAGCGTAGAGACTAGTCGGCATGAGCAGTTCTTC
CASSVETSRHEQFF
>TRBJ1-2|TRBV12-3/TRBV12-4|TRBD1|once
TGTGCCAGCAGTTTGTGGACAGGGTATTACACCTTC
CASSLWTGYYTF
>TRBJ1-5|TRBV18|.|.
TGTGCCAGCCACGGGACTAACAATCAGCCCCAGCATTTT
CASHGTNNQPQHF
>TRBJ2-5|TRBV21-1|.|.
TGTGCCAGCAGCTCCCATAGCGGGGGGGACCAAGAGACCCAGTACTTC
CASSSHSGGDQETQYF
>TRBJ2-2|TRBV6-4|.|.
TGTGCCAGCAGCCCCGGGACGGATACCGGGGAGCTGTTTTTT
CASSPGTDTGELFF
>TRBJ2-7|TRBV7-9|TRBD1|.
TGTGCCAGCAGCGCCGGACAGGGACCCACCTACGAGCAGTACTTC
CASSAGQGPTYEQYF
>TRBJ2-7|TRBV3-1/TRBV3-2|TRBD2|.
TGTGCCAGCAGCCAAGATAGTCTAGCGGGAGGGATAAACTCCTACGAGCAGTACTTC
CASSQDSLAGGINSYEQYF
>TRBJ1-4|TRBV21-1|.|once
TGTGCCAGCATTTCAACTCCCGGGACCTCCTATAATGAAAAACTGTTTTTT
CASISTPGTSYNEKLFF
>TRBJ2-1|TRBV6-4|TRBD1|.
TGTGCCAGCAGTGACACCTCCAGGGGGCCTGAGCAGTTCTTC
CASSDTSRGPEQFF
>TRBJ1-1|TRBV5-1|.|.
TGCGCCAGCAGTAAACAGGGCGGAATAAACACTGAAGCTTTCTTT
CASSKQGGINTEAFF
>TRBJ2-1|TRBV19|TRBD2|.
TGTGCCAGTAGTATCATCCTAGCGGGAGCTGGCAATGAGCAGTTCTTC
CASSIILAGAGNEQFF
>TRBJ2-7|TRBV9|.|.
TGTGCCAGCAGCGTCTCCGGGACTCCCTACGAGCAGTACTTC
CASSVSGTPYEQYF
>TRBJ2-7|TRBV10-2|.|.
TGCGCCAGCAGGACTTTAGCGGCCACCTACGAGCAGTACTTC
CASRTLAATYEQYF
>TRBJ2-5|TRBV10-3|.|once
TGTGCCATCAGTGAGTCACCGGGAGAGACCCAGTACTTC
CAISESPGETQYF
>TRBJ2-7|TRBV24-1|TRBD1|.
TGTGCCACCAGTGATCCCGGACAGGGGCAGCAGTACTTC
CATSDPGQGQQYF
>TRBJ2-7|TRBV3-1/TRBV3-2|.|.
TGTGCCAGCAGCCAAGATCTTGAGGTTTTCTCCTACGAGCAGTACTTC
CASSQDLEVFSYEQYF
>TRBJ2-3|TRBV6-4|TRBD1|few
TGTGCCAGCAGCCCCGGACAGGACACAGATACGCAGTATTTT
CASSPGQDTDTQYF
>TRBJ2-2|TRBV30|.|.
TGTGCCTGGAGTCCGAGGAACACCGGGGAGCTGTTTTTT
CAWSPRNTGELFF
>TRBJ2-6|TRBV6-2/TRBV6-3|.|.
TGTGCCAGCAGTTCGCAGTCCTTCGGGGCCAACGTCCTGACTTTC
CASSSQSFGANVLTF
>TRBJ2-3|TRBV10-3|TRBD2|.
TGTGCCATCAGTGAGCGGGGGACTAGCGGGAGCACAGATACGCAGTATTTT
CAISERGTSGSTDTQYF
>TRBJ1-4|TRBV6-5|.|.
TGTGCCAGCAGTTACGGCTCGGGAGTGGCTAATGAAAAACTGTTTTTT
CASSYGSGVANEKLFF
>TRBJ1-2|TRBV19|.|.
TGTGCCAGTAGTAGGTCGGGATCCCATTCAGGTGATGGCTACACCTTC
CASSRSGSHSGDGYTF
>TRBJ2-1|TRBV6-4|TRBD2|.
TGTGCCAGCAGTGACTTGAGCGGGAGCTCCTACAATGAGCAGTTCTTC
CASSDLSGSSYNEQFF
>TRBJ1-5|TRBV19|.|.
TGTGCCAGTAGTATCACCAATCAGCCCCAGCATTTT
CASSITNQPQHF
>TRBJ2-2|TRBV24-1|.|.
TGTGCCACCAGTGATTTGAGGACCGGGGAGCTGTTTTTT
CATSDLRTGELFF
>TRBJ1-4|TRBV21-1|.|.
TGTGCCAGCAGACACGGGACGGGTAATGAAAAACTGTTTTTT
CASRHGTGNEKLFF
>TRBJ2-7|TRBV19|TRBD2|once
TGTGCCAGTAGGGGACTAGCGGGAGGGAACGAGCAGTACTTC
CASRGLAGGNEQYF
>TRBJ1-5|TRBV28|.|once
TGTGCCAGCTCGGACGAGGTTCGCAATCAGCCCCAGCATTTT
CASSDEVRNQPQHF
>TRBJ2-1|TRBV3-1/TRBV3-2|.|.
TGTGCCAGCAGCCAACCAGGGGATTCTGACAATGAGCAGTTCTTC
CASSQPGDSDNEQFF
>TRBJ2-7|TRBV15|TRBD2|few
TGTGCCACCAGCAGAGATTTCAGCGGGAGCTACGAGCAGTACTTC
CATSRDFSGSYEQYF
>TRBJ2-7|TRBV29-1|.|.
TGCAGCGTTGCCAGGGGCTCCTACGAGCAGTACTTC
CSVARGSYEQYF
>TRBJ2-7|TRBV5-1|.|.
TGCGCCAGCAGCCCCGGATCTTTGACCTACGAGCAGTACTTC
CASSPGSLTYEQYF
>TRBJ2-4|TRBV25-1|.|.
TGTGCCAGCAGTAGTGGAACCAGGAACATTCAGTACTTC
CASSSGTRNIQYF
>TRBJ2-7|TRBV28|.|.
TGTGCCAGCAGTTCCCCCCTGCCGCGGAAATTTTACGAGCAGTACTTC
CASSSPLPRKFYEQYF
>TRBJ1-1|TRBV4-1|TRBD1|.
TGCGCCAGCAGCCAAGGTCGAGGGGGCAGGGCGGACACTGAAGCTTTCTTT
CASSQGRGGRADTEAFF
>TRBJ2-3|TRBV3-1/TRBV3-2|.|.
TGTGCCAGCAGCCAAGATCTGGAGGGAGCAGATACGCAGTATTTT
CASSQDLEGADTQYF
>TRBJ2-5|TRBV7-6|.|.
TGTGCCAGCAGCTCCCTCTACGGAGTCCAAGAGACCCAGTACTTC
CASSSLYGVQETQYF
>TRBJ1-3|TRBV5-4|.|.
TGTGCCAGCAGACCTTTCTCTGGAAACACCATATATTTT
CASRPFSGNTIYF
>TRBJ2-7|TRBV29-1|.|.
TGCAGCGTTGTTTCCCAGATCGAGCAGTACTTC
CSVVSQIEQYF
>TRBJ2-7|TRBV14|.|.
TGTGCCAGCAGCCAAGAAAGTCGGACCTATAGCTCCTACGAGCAGTACTTC
CASSQESRTYSSYEQYF
>TRBJ1-1|TRBV4-1|TRBD1|.
TGCGCCAGCAGCCAAGAGGGACAGGGAGACACTGAAGCTTTCTTT
CASSQEGQGDTEAFF
>TRBJ1-1|TRBV5-6|TRBD1|few
TGTGCCAGCAGCTCCCCTAAGGACAGGGGGCTGGGCACTGAAGCTTTCTTT
CASSSPKDRGLGTEAFF
>TRBJ2-5|TRBV28|.|few
TGTGCCAGCAGTTTAAGGGAGACCCAGTACTTC
CASSLRETQYF
>TRBJ1-2|TRBV21-1|.|.
TGTGCCAGCAGCAAAGCAGACGCGAGCTACTATGGCTACACCTTC
CASSKADASYYGYTF
>TRBJ1-1|TRBV11-2|.|.
TGTGCCAGCAGCTTAGCCGGGGCGAACACTGAAGCTTTCTTT
CASSLAGANTEAFF
>TRBJ2-5|TRBV30|.|.
TGTGCCTGGAGTGTACAAGAGACCCAGTACTTC
CAWSVQETQYF
>TRBJ1-5|TRBV6-1|.|.
TGTGCCAGCACCCCGGACGTCCTTCAGCCCCAGCATTTT
CASTPDVLQPQHF
>TRBJ1-6|TRBV27|.|.
TGTGCCAGCAGCACAGGGAGGTCACCCCTCCACTTT
CASSTGRSPLHF